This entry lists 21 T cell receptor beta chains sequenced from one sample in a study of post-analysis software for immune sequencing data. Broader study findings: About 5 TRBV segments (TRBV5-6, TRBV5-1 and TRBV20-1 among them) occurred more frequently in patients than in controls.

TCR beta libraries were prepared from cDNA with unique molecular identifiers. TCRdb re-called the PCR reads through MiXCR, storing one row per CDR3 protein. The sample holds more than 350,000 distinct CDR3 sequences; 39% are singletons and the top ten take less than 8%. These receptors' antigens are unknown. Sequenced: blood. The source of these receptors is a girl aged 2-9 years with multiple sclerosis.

CDR3 nucleotides: TGTGCCACGGGTTACCGGGACGGGATCAATGAGCAGTTCTTC. Protein sequence: CATGYRDGINEQFF. The chain joins TRBV15 to TRBJ2-1; D possibly matches TRBD1 or TRBD2 (5 bases each). CDR3 length equals 14 residues. Germline V gives CDR1 LNHNV, CDR2 YYDKDF (reference sequence). V lost 9 bases and J 6 bases, leaving 18 bases between the germline ends.

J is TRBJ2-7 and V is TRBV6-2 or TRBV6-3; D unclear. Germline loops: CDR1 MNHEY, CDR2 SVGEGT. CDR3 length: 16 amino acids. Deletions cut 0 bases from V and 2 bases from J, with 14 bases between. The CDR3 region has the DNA TGTGCCAGCAGTTACTCGCGCAACAAGGGAACCTACGAGCAGTACTTC. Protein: CASSYSRNKGTYEQYF.

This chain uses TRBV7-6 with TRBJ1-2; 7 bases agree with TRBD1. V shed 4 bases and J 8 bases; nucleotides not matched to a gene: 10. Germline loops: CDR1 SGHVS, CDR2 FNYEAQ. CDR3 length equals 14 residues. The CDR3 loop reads CASSSGQPPMGYTF. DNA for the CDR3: TGTGCCAGCAGCTCGGGACAGCCCCCTATGGGCTACACCTTC.

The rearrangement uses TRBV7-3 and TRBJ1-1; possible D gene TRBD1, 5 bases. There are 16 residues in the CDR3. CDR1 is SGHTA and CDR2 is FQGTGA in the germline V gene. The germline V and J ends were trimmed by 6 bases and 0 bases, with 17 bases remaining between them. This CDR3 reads CASRGVLGPMNTEAFF. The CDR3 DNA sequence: TGTGCCAGCAGGGGGGTCTTAGGGCCCATGAACACTGAAGCTTTCTTT.

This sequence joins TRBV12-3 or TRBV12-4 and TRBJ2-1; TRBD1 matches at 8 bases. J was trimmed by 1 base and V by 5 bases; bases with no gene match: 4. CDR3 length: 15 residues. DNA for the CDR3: TGTGCCAGCAGTCCCCGACAGGGGTCCTACAATGAGCAGTTCTTC. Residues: CASSPRQGSYNEQFF.

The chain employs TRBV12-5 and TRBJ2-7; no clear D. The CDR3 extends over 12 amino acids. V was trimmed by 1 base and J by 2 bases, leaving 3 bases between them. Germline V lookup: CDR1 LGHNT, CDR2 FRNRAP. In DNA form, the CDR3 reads TGTGCTAGTGGTTTGGGGACCTACGAGCAGTACTTC. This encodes CASGLGTYEQYF.

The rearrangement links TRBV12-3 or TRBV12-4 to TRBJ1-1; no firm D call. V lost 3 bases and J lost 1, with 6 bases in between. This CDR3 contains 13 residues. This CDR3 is CASSFRQNTEAFF. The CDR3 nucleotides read TGTGCCAGCAGTTTTAGGCAGAACACTGAAGCTTTCTTT.

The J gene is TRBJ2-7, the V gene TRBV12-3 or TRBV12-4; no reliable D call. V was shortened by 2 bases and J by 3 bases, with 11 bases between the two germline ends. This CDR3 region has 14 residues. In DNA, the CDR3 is TGTGCCAGCAGTTTAAACTCAGCCCGCTACGAGCAGTACTTC. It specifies CASSLNSARYEQYF.

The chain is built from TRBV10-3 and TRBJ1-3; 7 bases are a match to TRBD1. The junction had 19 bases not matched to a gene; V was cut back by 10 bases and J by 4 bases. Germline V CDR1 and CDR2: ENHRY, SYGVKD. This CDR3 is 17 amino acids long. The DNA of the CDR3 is TGTGCCACAGACAGCGGCCTAACAGGGGACGCAGGAAACACCATATATTTT. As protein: CATDSGLTGDAGNTIYF.

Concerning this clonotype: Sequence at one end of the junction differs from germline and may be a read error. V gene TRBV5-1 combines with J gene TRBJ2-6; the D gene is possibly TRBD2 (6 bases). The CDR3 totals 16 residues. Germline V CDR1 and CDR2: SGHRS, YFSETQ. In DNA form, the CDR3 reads TGCGCCAGCAGCTTGATGGGGGACTCTGGGGCCAACGTCCGGACTTTC. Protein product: CASSLMGDSGANVRTF.

CDR3 DNA sequence: TGTGCCAGCAGCTTAGGCCCTTTAGCGGGAGGTGTCAATGAGCAGTTCTTC. This encodes CASSLGPLAGGVNEQFF. The V call is TRBV7-3, the J call TRBJ2-1, with TRBD2 matching over 10 bases. Trimming at V came to 2 bases and at J to 6 bases, leaving 10 bases not matched to a gene. Looked up from germline, CDR1 is SGHTA and CDR2 is FQGTGA. The CDR3 is made up of 17 amino acids.

For the CDR3, the DNA is TGTGCCAGCAGTCCTCTCGAGGGGGACTATTACTACGAGCAGTACTTC. Residues: CASSPLEGDYYYEQYF. The chain carries TRBV6-2 or TRBV6-3 and TRBJ2-7; maybe TRBD2 (7 bases). V was shortened by 5 bases and J by 3 bases, with 20 bases between the two germline ends. This CDR3 has 16 amino acids. CDR1 MNHEY and CDR2 SVGEGT come from the germline V gene.

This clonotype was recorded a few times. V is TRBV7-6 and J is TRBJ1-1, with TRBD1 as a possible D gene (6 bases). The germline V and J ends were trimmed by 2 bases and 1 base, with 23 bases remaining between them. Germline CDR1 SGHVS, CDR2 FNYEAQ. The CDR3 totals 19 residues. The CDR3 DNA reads TGTGCCAGCAGCTTAATGGGCCGTGACAGGAACGGTTCGAACACTGAAGCTTTCTTT. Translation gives CASSLMGRDRNGSNTEAFF.

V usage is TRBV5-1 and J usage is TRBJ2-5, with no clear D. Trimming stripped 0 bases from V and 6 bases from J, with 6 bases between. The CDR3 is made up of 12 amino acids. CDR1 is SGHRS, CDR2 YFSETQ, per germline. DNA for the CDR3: TGCGCCAGCAGCTTGGGGCAAAAGACCCAGTACTTC. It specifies CASSLGQKTQYF. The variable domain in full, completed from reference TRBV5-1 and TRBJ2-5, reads KAGVTQTPRYLIKTRGQQVTLSCSPISGHRSVSWYQQTPGQGLQFLFEYFSETQRNKGNFPGRFSGRQFSNSRSEMNVSTLELGDSALYLCASSLGQKTQYFGPGTRLLVL.

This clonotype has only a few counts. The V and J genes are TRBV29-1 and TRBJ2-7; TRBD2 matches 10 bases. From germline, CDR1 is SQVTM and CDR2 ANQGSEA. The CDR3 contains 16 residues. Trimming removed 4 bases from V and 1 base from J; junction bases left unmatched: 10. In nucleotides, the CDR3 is TGCAGCGTTGCCCCCCATATAGCGGGAGGTTCCTACGAGCAGTACTTC. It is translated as CSVAPHIAGGSYEQYF.

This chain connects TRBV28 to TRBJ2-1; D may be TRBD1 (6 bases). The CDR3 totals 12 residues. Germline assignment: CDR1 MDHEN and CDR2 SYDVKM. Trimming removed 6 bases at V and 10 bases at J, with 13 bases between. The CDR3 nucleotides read TGTGCCAGCAGACAAACCGGGACAGAGCAGTTCTTC. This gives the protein CASRQTGTEQFF. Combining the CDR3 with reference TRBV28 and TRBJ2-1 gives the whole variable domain DVKVTQSSRYLVKRTGEKVFLECVQDMDHENMFWYRQDPGLGLRLIYFSYDVKMKEKGDIPEGYSVSREKKERFSLILESASTNQTSMYLCASRQTGTEQFFGPGTRLTVL.

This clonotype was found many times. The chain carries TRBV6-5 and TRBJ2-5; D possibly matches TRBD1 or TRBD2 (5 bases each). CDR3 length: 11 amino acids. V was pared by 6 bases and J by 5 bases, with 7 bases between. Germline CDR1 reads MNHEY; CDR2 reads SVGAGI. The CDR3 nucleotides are TGTGCCAGCAGGGGGGTGGAGACCCAGTACTTC. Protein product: CASRGVETQYF.

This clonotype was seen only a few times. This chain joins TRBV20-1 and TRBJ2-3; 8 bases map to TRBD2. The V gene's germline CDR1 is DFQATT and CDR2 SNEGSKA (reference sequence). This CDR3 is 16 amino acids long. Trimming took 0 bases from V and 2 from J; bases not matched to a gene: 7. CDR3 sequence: CSARDPLAVITDTQYF. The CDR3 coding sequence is TGCAGTGCTAGAGATCCACTAGCGGTGATCACAGATACGCAGTATTTT.

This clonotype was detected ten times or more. CDR3 protein: CAISWGYYNEQFF. CDR3 nucleotides: TGTGCCATCAGTTGGGGGTACTACAATGAGCAGTTCTTC. The V call is TRBV10-3, the J call TRBJ2-1; D is perhaps TRBD1 or TRBD2 (5 bases each). The V and J ends lost 5 bases and 3 bases respectively, with 8 bases between them. Germline values: CDR1 ENHRY, CDR2 SYGVKD. This CDR3 region has 13 residues.

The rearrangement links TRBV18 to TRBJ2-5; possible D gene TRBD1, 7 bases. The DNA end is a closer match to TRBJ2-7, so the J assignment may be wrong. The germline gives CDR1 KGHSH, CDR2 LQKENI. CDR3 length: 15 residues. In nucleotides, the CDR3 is TGTGCCAGCTCACCCCAGGGGGGAGTGGGACACGAGCAGTACTTC. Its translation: CASSPQGGVGHEQYF.

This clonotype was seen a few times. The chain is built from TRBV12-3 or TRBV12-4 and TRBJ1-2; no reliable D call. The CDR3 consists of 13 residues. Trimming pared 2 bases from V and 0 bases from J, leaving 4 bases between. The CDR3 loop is CASSLLSNYGYTF. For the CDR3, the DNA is TGTGCCAGCAGTTTACTCTCTAACTATGGCTACACCTTC.